This T cell receptor beta chain was found in a study of shared clonotypes between healthy human individuals. Study results and limitations: Clonotypes that were shared across a handful of donors made up approximately 5% of naive CD4 clonotypes.

Points on this clone: Its antigen is unidentified.

Sequencing used immunoSEQ multiplex PCR; TCRdb keeps in-frame clones, though not all of them. The data contain over 300,000 clones, around 87% of them singletons. CDR1 and CDR2 from the germline V gene are MDHEN and SYDVKM. This CDR3 spans 15 amino acids. V shed 5 bases and J shed 10 bases, with 18 bases lying between them. The TCR originated in a man in his late teens or twenties in good health. V is TRBV28 and J is TRBJ1-6; D may be TRBD1 (6 bases). Input material: memory CD8+ T cells sorted from blood. Subset meaning: CD45RO+ cells pooled with CCR7-negative TemRA cells. The CDR3 nucleotides are TGTGCCAGCAGTGTCCAGGGGAGAACGGCGTCACCCCTCCACTTT. Translation: CASSVQGRTASPLHF. Based on the CDR3 plus reference TRBV28 and TRBJ1-6, the full variable domain is DVKVTQSSRYLVKRTGEKVFLECVQDMDHENMFWYRQDPGLGLRLIYFSYDVKMKEKGDIPEGYSVSREKKERFSLILESASTNQTSMYLCASSVQGRTASPLHFGNGTRLTVT.